Listed here are 30 T cell receptor beta chains from one sample, sequenced in a study of HIV-infected patients and healthy controls. TCRdb reprocessed the 5' RACE reads via MiXCR and lists one record per CDR3 protein. The sample lists roughly 68,000 distinct CDR3 sequences; 19% were seen once. The sample was CD4+ T cells from blood. The receptor set was obtained from a human donor in good health.

The chain couples TRBV5-4 to TRBJ2-3, with TRBD2 matching 9 bases. This CDR3 comprises 14 residues. Germline V gives CDR1 SGHNT, CDR2 YYREEE (reference sequence). Trimming cost V 4 bases and J 10 bases; bases outside gene matches: 10. The CDR3 region is CASSPLAGAGAQYF. The CDR3 DNA reads TGTGCCAGCAGCCCCTTAGCGGGAGCGGGGGCGCAGTATTTT.

This clonotype was detected many times. The chain recombines TRBV20-1 with TRBJ2-1; D is undetermined. Germline CDR1 and CDR2: DFQATT and SNEGSKA (reference sequence). Between the trimmed V and J ends, which lost 2 bases and 2 bases, there was a span of 7 bases. The CDR3 loop spans 13 amino acids. CDR3 nucleotide sequence: TGCAGTGCTAGACGAAAGGCCTACAATGAGCAGTTCTTC. It translates to CSARRKAYNEQFF.

This clonotype has only one observation. V gene TRBV6-2 or TRBV6-3 combines with J gene TRBJ1-3; D is possibly TRBD1 (5 bases). Trimming shortened V by 6 bases and J by 4 bases, and 13 bases separated the two germline ends. Germline loops: CDR1 MNHEY, CDR2 SVGEGT. CDR3 length: 14 residues. CDR3 protein: CASSGGVSGNTIYF. The CDR3 region has the DNA TGTGCCAGCAGCGGAGGGGTGAGCGGAAACACCATATATTTT.

The rearrangement uses TRBV20-1 and TRBJ2-7; possibly TRBD1 for D (6 bases). Germline loops: CDR1 DFQATT, CDR2 SNEGSKA (reference sequence). The germline V and J ends were trimmed by 5 bases and 4 bases, with 9 bases remaining between them. The CDR3 is made up of 11 amino acids. DNA for the CDR3: TGCAGTGCTGGGGGCGGGTACGAGCAGTACTTC. Its protein product is CSAGGGYEQYF.

This clonotype was observed a few times. The chain joins TRBV14 to TRBJ1-6, with D hard to call. The CDR3 has 14 amino acids. V lost 2 bases to trimming and J lost 9 bases, with 11 bases between them. Germline V gene data show CDR1 as SGHDN and CDR2 as FVKESK. DNA of the CDR3: TGTGCCAGCAGCCAAAAGGCTACGGCTTCACCCCTCCACTTT. Amino acid sequence: CASSQKATASPLHF.

This clonotype occurred many times. The rearrangement links TRBV7-2 to TRBJ2-3, with TRBD2 identical over 7 bases. Germline lookup yields CDR1 SGHTA and CDR2 FQGNSA. The CDR3 spans 13 residues. V shed 5 bases and J 15 bases; nucleotides not matched to a gene: 14. The CDR3 spells CASSPIPGTISYF. For the CDR3, the DNA is TGTGCCAGCAGCCCCATCCCCGGGACTATATCCTATTTT.

The J gene is TRBJ1-6, the V gene TRBV14; 7 bases fit TRBD1. Trimming cost V 2 bases and J 6 bases; bases outside gene matches: 4. This CDR3 is built from 15 residues. Germline loops: CDR1 SGHDN, CDR2 FVKESK. DNA for the CDR3: TGTGCCAGCAGCCAATTTTCAGGGGGTAATTCACCCCTCCACTTT. It translates to CASSQFSGGNSPLHF.

This clonotype was counted between two and nine times. The genes are TRBV20-1 and TRBJ2-3; D remains ambiguous. CDR3 length: 15 amino acids. CDR1 and CDR2 (germline): DFQATT, SNEGSKA (reference sequence). Trimming cost V 3 bases and J 0 bases, with 13 bases left between them. This CDR3 is CSASSPRESTDTQYF. For the CDR3, the DNA is TGCAGTGCTAGTTCGCCTAGGGAAAGCACAGATACGCAGTATTTT.

This clonotype showed up just a few times. V usage is TRBV30 and J usage is TRBJ2-2; D is uncertain. The V and J ends lost 0 bases and 3 bases respectively, with 8 bases between them. Germline V lookup: CDR1 GTSNPN, CDR2 SVGIG (reference sequence). The CDR3 extends over 14 amino acids. The CDR3 DNA sequence: TGTGCCTGGAGTGTTTGGGTGGACACCGGGGAGCTGTTTTTT. Amino acid sequence: CAWSVWVDTGELFF.

This clonotype was seen repeatedly, ten times or more. The chain links TRBV10-2 to TRBJ2-2; D ambiguous. The V gene lost 0 bases and the J gene lost 6 bases, with 5 bases spanning the gap. The germline V gene encodes CDR1 WSHSY and CDR2 SAAADI. CDR3 length: 13 amino acids. The CDR3 nucleotides read TGCGCCAGCAGTGAGTCGAGAGCCGGGGAGCTGTTTTTT. It is translated as CASSESRAGELFF.

V usage is TRBV7-9 and J usage is TRBJ1-4; possible D gene TRBD1, 5 bases. Per the germline V gene, CDR1 is SEHNR and CDR2 is FQNEAQ (reference sequence). This CDR3 is built from 14 residues. The ends were cut back, 2 bases at V and 8 bases at J, with 12 bases in the middle. The CDR3 bases are TGTGCCAGCAGCTTAATAGGGGAGAGCGAAAAACTGTTTTTT. It is translated as CASSLIGESEKLFF.

This clonotype was detected a few times. The CDR3, as DNA: TGTGCCAGCAGCCGCCCGGGACTACTCAATGAGCAGTTCTTC. It encodes CASSRPGLLNEQFF. V and J are TRBV21-1 and TRBJ2-1; the table names TRBD1, a call not compared with the DNA. TRBV21-1 is a pseudogene segment. The CDR3 is 14 residues long.

The J gene is TRBJ2-7, the V gene TRBV6-6; D is perhaps TRBD1 or TRBD2 (5 bases each). V gave up 0 bases and J gave up 11 bases, with 20 bases separating them. Germline lookup yields CDR1 MNHNY and CDR2 SVGAGI (reference sequence). The CDR3 runs 15 residues. As DNA, the CDR3 is TGTGCCAGCAGTTACTCTGGTCCCGGGGCGGGCCATGAGTACTTC. Translating it yields CASSYSGPGAGHEYF.

This clonotype was detected many times. The chain has TRBV11-2 and TRBJ2-1, with D maybe TRBD2 (6 bases). CDR3 length: 15 residues. V was shortened by 0 bases and J by 10 bases, with 16 bases between the two germline ends. The germline gives CDR1 SGHAT, CDR2 FQNNGV. The CDR3 DNA reads TGTGCCAGCAGCTTAGATTTTGGCGGGGACGTCGAGCAGTTCTTC. Amino acids: CASSLDFGGDVEQFF.

There are many counts of this clonotype. The CDR3 region has the DNA TGTGCCAGCAGCTTGGTAGGGAGACGCGAGCAGTACTTC. Translated: CASSLVGRREQYF. This rearrangement joins TRBV5-5 to TRBJ2-7; D is possibly TRBD2 (5 bases). Deletions cut 0 bases from V and 6 bases from J, with 10 bases between. Germline lookup yields CDR1 SGHKS and CDR2 YYEKEE (reference sequence). CDR3 length: 13 residues.

The V call is TRBV12-5, the J call TRBJ2-5; weak D call: TRBD2 (6 bases). Germline CDR1 and CDR2: LGHNT and FRNRAP. The V end lost 1 base, the J end lost 5 bases, and 11 bases lay between the germline ends. CDR3 size: 14 residues. CDR3 region: CASGLGLGQETQYF. The CDR3 nucleotides are TGTGCTAGTGGTTTGGGACTAGGGCAGGAGACCCAGTACTTC.

This clonotype occurred many times. CDR3 loop: CASSSYRGQRQYF. The CDR3 DNA follows: TGTGCCAGCAGCTCTTACAGGGGGCAGAGGCAGTACTTC. The chain is built from TRBV7-8 and TRBJ2-4; the match to TRBD1 covers 9 bases. This CDR3 comprises 13 residues. Germline CDR1 SGHVS, CDR2 FQNEAQ. The J segment lost 13 bases and the V segment lost 4 bases, leaving 8 bases of the junction unmatched.

This clonotype was counted many times. The chain combines TRBV7-9 with TRBJ2-2; a weak D match, TRBD2 (5 bases). The ends were cut back, 0 bases at V and 4 bases at J, with 9 bases in the middle. There are 15 residues in the CDR3. Germline V CDR1 and CDR2: SEHNR, FQNEAQ (reference sequence). The DNA for the CDR3 is TGTGCCAGCAGCTTAGCGGGAGTGGGCACCGGGGAGCTGTTTTTT. Encoded protein: CASSLAGVGTGELFF.

The genes are TRBV3-1 and TRBJ1-1; no definite D call. This CDR3 is built from 12 residues. Germline CDR1 is LGHDT and CDR2 is YNNKEL (reference sequence). Trimming cost V 5 bases and J 2 bases, with 6 bases left between them. The CDR3 sequence: CASSWENTEAFF. The CDR3 nucleotides read TGTGCCAGCAGCTGGGAAAACACTGAAGCTTTCTTT.

The gene calls are TRBV4-1 and TRBJ2-7, with 8 positions matching TRBD2. The CDR3 contains 16 residues. The germline CDR1 and CDR2 sequences are MGHRA and YSYEKL. Trimming removed 0 bases from V and 3 bases from J; junction bases left unmatched: 7. The CDR3 sequence is CASSQDDSGASYEQYF. CDR3 nucleotides: TGCGCCAGCAGCCAAGATGATAGCGGGGCCAGCTACGAGCAGTACTTC.

This clonotype has ten or more counts. CDR3 sequence: CASSLETGRGYTF. CDR3 bases: TGTGCCAGCAGCTTAGAAACAGGGCGCGGCTACACCTTC. The V and J genes are TRBV7-3 and TRBJ1-2, with D possibly matching TRBD1 (6 bases). From germline, CDR1 is SGHTA and CDR2 FQGTGA. This CDR3 region has 13 residues. V lost 2 bases and J 8 bases, leaving 12 bases between the germline ends.

This clonotype was seen ten or more times. The chain is built from TRBV14 and TRBJ1-2, with D possibly TRBD1 on 5 matching bases. CDR3 size: 13 residues. With 2 bases removed from V and 6 bases from J, the gap between germline ends came to 10 bases. Germline assignment: CDR1 SGHDN and CDR2 FVKESK. CDR3: CASSQIQGDGYTF. CDR3 bases: TGTGCCAGCAGCCAAATTCAGGGAGATGGCTACACCTTC.

A few counts support this clonotype. The chain links TRBV20-1 to TRBJ1-1; 7 nucleotides match TRBD1. Germline values: CDR1 DFQATT, CDR2 SNEGSKA (reference sequence). This CDR3 has 13 amino acids. The V and J ends lost 5 bases and 0 bases, in that order; junction bases with no gene match: 3. CDR3: CSARQGVNTEAFF. CDR3 coding DNA: TGCAGTGCTCGACAGGGAGTGAACACTGAAGCTTTCTTT.

This clonotype was seen a handful of times. V is TRBV6-5 and J is TRBJ2-7; D possibly matches TRBD1 or TRBD2 (5 bases each). The V and J ends lost 0 bases and 6 bases respectively, with 12 bases between them. Germline V lookup: CDR1 MNHEY, CDR2 SVGAGI. The CDR3 has 14 amino acids. The CDR3 DNA is TGTGCCAGCAGTTACTCGGGGGACCTCACCGAGCAGTACTTC. It is translated as CASSYSGDLTEQYF.

This chain links TRBV7-9 with TRBJ1-1; possibly TRBD1 for D (6 bases). CDR1 is SEHNR and CDR2 is FQNEAQ in the germline V gene (reference sequence). V lost 2 bases and J lost 1, with 11 bases in between. CDR3 length: 15 amino acids. CDR3 region: CASSLYNRENTEAFF. Written as DNA, the CDR3 is TGTGCCAGCAGCTTATACAACAGGGAGAACACTGAAGCTTTCTTT.

The rearrangement links TRBV20-1 to TRBJ1-5, with D perhaps TRBD1 (5 bases). CDR3 length: 13 residues. The V gene lost 3 bases and the J gene lost 4 bases, with 10 bases spanning the gap. Germline CDR1 is DFQATT and CDR2 is SNEGSKA (reference sequence). DNA of the CDR3: TGCAGTGCTAGCCCAGGGAAAAATCAGCCCCAGCATTTT. It is translated as CSASPGKNQPQHF.

This clonotype was detected ten times or more. The chain combines TRBV10-3 with TRBJ2-3, with D perhaps matching TRBD2 (6 bases). V was cut by 5 bases and J by 1 base, with 10 bases left in between. The CDR3 length is 14 residues. CDR1 is ENHRY, CDR2 SYGVKD, per germline. CDR3 amino acids: CAISLAERTDTQYF. In DNA, the CDR3 is TGTGCCATCAGTTTAGCGGAGCGCACAGATACGCAGTATTTT.

V gene TRBV27 combines with J gene TRBJ1-6; maybe TRBD1 (5 bases). This CDR3 contains 14 residues. Deletions cut 7 bases from V and 10 bases from J, with 17 bases between. The germline CDR1 and CDR2 sequences are MNHEY and SMNVEV (reference sequence). The CDR3 loop is CASIHLSWGSPLHF. The CDR3, as DNA: TGTGCCAGCATCCACCTCTCTTGGGGCTCACCCCTCCACTTT.

This clonotype has a count of ten or more. This chain joins TRBV14 and TRBJ1-2, with D unresolved. Trimming stripped 8 bases from V and 4 bases from J, with 11 bases between. CDR3 length: 12 residues. Per the germline V gene, CDR1 is SGHDN and CDR2 is FVKESK. This CDR3 reads CASGANPYGYTF. CDR3 DNA: TGTGCCAGCGGTGCAAACCCCTATGGCTACACCTTC.

This clonotype was seen a few times. The gene calls are TRBV5-1 and TRBJ1-1; tentative D call: TRBD1 (6 bases). Trimming stripped 0 bases from V and 5 bases from J, with 11 bases between. Germline assignment: CDR1 SGHRS and CDR2 YFSETQ. This CDR3 has 14 residues. The CDR3 nucleotides read TGCGCCAGCAGCTTGGGGGGAGGGGGGACTGAAGCTTTCTTT. Translation gives CASSLGGGGTEAFF. Filled out from reference TRBV5-1 and TRBJ1-1, the complete variable domain reads KAGVTQTPRYLIKTRGQQVTLSCSPISGHRSVSWYQQTPGQGLQFLFEYFSETQRNKGNFPGRFSGRQFSNSRSEMNVSTLELGDSALYLCASSLGGGGTEAFFGQGTRLTVV.